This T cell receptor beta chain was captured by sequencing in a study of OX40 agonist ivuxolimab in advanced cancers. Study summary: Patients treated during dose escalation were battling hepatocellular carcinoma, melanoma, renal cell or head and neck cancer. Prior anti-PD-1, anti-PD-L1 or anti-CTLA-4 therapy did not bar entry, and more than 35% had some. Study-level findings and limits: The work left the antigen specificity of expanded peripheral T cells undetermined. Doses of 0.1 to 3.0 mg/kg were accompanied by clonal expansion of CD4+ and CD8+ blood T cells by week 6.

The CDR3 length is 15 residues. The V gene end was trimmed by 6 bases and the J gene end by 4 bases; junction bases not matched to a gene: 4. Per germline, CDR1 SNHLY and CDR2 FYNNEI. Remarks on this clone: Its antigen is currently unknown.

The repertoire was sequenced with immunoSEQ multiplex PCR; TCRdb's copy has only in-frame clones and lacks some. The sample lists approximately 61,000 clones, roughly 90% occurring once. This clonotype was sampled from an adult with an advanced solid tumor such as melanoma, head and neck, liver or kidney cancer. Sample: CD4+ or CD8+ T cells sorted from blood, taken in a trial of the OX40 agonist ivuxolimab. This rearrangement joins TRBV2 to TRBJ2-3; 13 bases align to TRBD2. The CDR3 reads CASRGTSGVADTQYF. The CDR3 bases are TGTGCCAGCAGGGGGACTAGCGGGGTGGCAGATACGCAGTATTTT.